The present entry profiles one T cell receptor beta chain with its context. With random hexamers, reverse transcription was performed on about 0.45 to 1 ug of RNA. By means of immunoSEQ multiplex PCR, TCR beta CDR3 spanning 54 Vbeta and 13 Jbeta underwent amplification. One entry per CDR3 protein, called by TCRdb with MiXCR from the immunoSEQ multiplex PCR reads. The sample holds more than 110,000 distinct CDR3 sequences; 94% are singletons and the top ten take 0.27%. The sample belongs to a study of CD8 T cells in Susac syndrome. Germline V gene data show CDR1 as LGHDT and CDR2 as YNNKEL (reference sequence). The CDR3 runs 15 residues. The V gene lost 1 base and the J gene lost 5 bases, with 14 bases spanning the gap.

Sequenced sample: CD8+ T cells from PBMCs. The rearrangement uses TRBV3-1 and TRBJ2-5; a weak D match, TRBD2 (5 bases). This receptor was obtained from a human donor in good health. The CDR3 sequence is CASSQVVGVVETQYF. CDR3 nucleotide sequence: TGTGCCAGCAGCCAAGTGGTGGGAGTAGTTGAGACCCAGTACTTC.